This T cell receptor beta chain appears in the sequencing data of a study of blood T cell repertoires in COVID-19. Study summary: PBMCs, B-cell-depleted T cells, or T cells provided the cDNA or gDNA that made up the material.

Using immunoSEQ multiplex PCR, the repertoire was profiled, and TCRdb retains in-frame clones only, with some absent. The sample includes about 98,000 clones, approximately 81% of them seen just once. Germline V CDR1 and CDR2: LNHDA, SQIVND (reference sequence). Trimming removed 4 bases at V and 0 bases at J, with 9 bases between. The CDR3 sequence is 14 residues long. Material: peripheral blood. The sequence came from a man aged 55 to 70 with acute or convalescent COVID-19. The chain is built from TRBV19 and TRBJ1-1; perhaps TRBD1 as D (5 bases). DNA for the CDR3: TGTGCCAGTAGTACACGACAGATGAACACTGAAGCTTTCTTT. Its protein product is CASSTRQMNTEAFF.